One and the same sample provided the 14 T cell receptor beta chains below, sequenced in a study of T cell repertoires in cytomegalovirus infection. MiXCR, applied by TCRdb to the reads, yields one record per CDR3 protein. The table lists approximately 400,000 distinct CDR3 sequences, roughly 30% of them singletons. The specimen sequenced was PBMCs. The receptor source for this set is a human donor in good health (CMV status not recorded). Some clones in this sample may be carry-over from other donors' samples.

This clonotype was seen many times. The gene calls are TRBV6-1 and TRBJ1-5; 8 bases match TRBD1. CDR1 is MNHNS, CDR2 SASEGT, per germline. J gave up 5 bases and V 6 bases, and 6 bases lay outside the gene matches. CDR3 length equals 14 residues. CDR3 protein: CASRDREVYQPQHF. In nucleotides, the CDR3 is TGTGCCAGCAGGGACAGGGAAGTTTATCAGCCCCAGCATTTT.

This clonotype turned up a few times. The rearrangement links TRBV11-2 to TRBJ2-7; the match to TRBD1 covers 7 bases. V gave up 4 bases and J gave up 5 bases; unmatched junction bases: 11. The CDR3 totals 15 residues. In germline, CDR1 is SGHAT, CDR2 FQNNGV. The CDR3 DNA is TGTGCCAGCAGCTCTCAACAGGGGAACAGGGACGAGCAGTACTTC. As protein: CASSSQQGNRDEQYF.

The J gene is TRBJ2-4, the V gene TRBV27; no firm D call. The CDR3 runs to 17 residues. Per germline, CDR1 MNHEY and CDR2 SMNVEV (reference sequence). V shed 4 bases and J shed 0 bases, with 16 bases lying between them. The CDR3 nucleotides read TGTGCCAGCAGTTCCCCTAAGACGAGATTAGCCAAAAACATTCAGTACTTC. Its translation is CASSSPKTRLAKNIQYF.

This clonotype was picked up a small number of times. The chain couples TRBV20-1 to TRBJ1-6, with D perhaps TRBD1 (5 bases). The CDR3 has 15 amino acids. Germline V gene sequence: CDR1 DFQATT, CDR2 SNEGSKA (reference sequence). V was pared by 6 bases and J by 4 bases, with 16 bases between. The CDR3 here is CSAFGGRGYNSPLHF. Written as DNA, the CDR3 is TGCAGTGCCTTCGGAGGGAGGGGATATAATTCACCCCTCCACTTT.

This clonotype appeared a few times. This chain joins TRBV19 and TRBJ1-1; tentatively, D is TRBD1 (5 bases). The germline gives CDR1 LNHDA, CDR2 SQIVND (reference sequence). The CDR3 consists of 14 residues. Deletions cut 5 bases from V and 3 bases from J, with 13 bases between. The chain's CDR3 is CASSSQGRDTEAFF. DNA for the CDR3: TGTGCCAGTAGTTCCCAGGGCAGGGACACTGAAGCTTTCTTT.

This clonotype was counted only a few times. The chain recombines TRBV14 with TRBJ2-3; D is uncertain. CDR1 and CDR2 from the germline V gene are SGHDN and FVKESK. Trimming removed 4 bases at V and 5 bases at J, with 10 bases between. The CDR3 is made up of 13 amino acids. CDR3: CASSRLGRDTQYF. For the CDR3, the DNA is TGTGCCAGCAGCCGGTTGGGAAGAGATACGCAGTATTTT. Supplemented by reference TRBV14 and TRBJ2-3, the full variable domain reads EAGVTQFPSHSVIEKGQTVTLRCDPISGHDNLYWYRRVMGKEIKFLLHFVKESKQDESGMPNNRFLAERTGGTYSTLKVQPAELEDSGVYFCASSRLGRDTQYFGPGTRLTVL.

This clonotype was detected only a few times. J is TRBJ2-3 and V is TRBV27; possibly TRBD2 for D (5 bases). The CDR3 runs to 14 residues. The germline V and J ends were trimmed by 4 bases and 5 bases, with 13 bases remaining between them. CDR1 is MNHEY and CDR2 is SMNVEV in the germline V gene (reference sequence). The CDR3 is CASSSNSAGDTQYF. Written as DNA, the CDR3 is TGTGCCAGCAGTTCGAACAGCGCGGGAGATACGCAGTATTTT.

The chain joins TRBV6-2 or TRBV6-3 to TRBJ2-7; no clear D gene. CDR1 is MNHEY, CDR2 SVGEGT, per germline. With 10 bases removed from V and 1 base from J, the gap between germline ends came to 17 bases. The length of the CDR3 is 14 residues. The CDR3 here is CATSPLVGSYEQYF. As DNA, the CDR3 is TGTGCCACATCCCCTCTGGTTGGGTCCTACGAGCAGTACTTC.

This clonotype was observed a few times. The chain links TRBV6-1 to TRBJ1-5; D remains unclear. Germline V gives CDR1 MNHNS, CDR2 SASEGT. V shed 2 bases and J shed 2 bases, with 7 bases lying between them. The CDR3 totals 14 residues. The CDR3 DNA sequence: TGTGCCAGCAGTGAATATGCAGGCAATCAGCCCCAGCATTTT. It translates to CASSEYAGNQPQHF.

This clonotype showed up just a few times. This chain uses TRBV7-2 with TRBJ2-2, with D uncertain. The CDR3 runs 13 residues. Trimming removed 6 bases from V and 6 bases from J, with 11 bases in between. CDR1 and CDR2 from the germline V gene are SGHTA and FQGNSA. The DNA of the CDR3 is TGTGCCAGCAGTTCTGAGTGGGCCGGGGAGCTGTTTTTT. This gives the protein CASSSEWAGELFF.

A note on this clonotype: No conserved phenylalanine or tryptophan ends this CDR3, so it is likely a read error. The V gene is TRBV28, the J gene TRBJ1-5, with a tentative D call TRBD1 (5 bases). V lost 7 bases and J 3 bases, leaving 13 bases between the germline ends. CDR1 and CDR2 from the germline V gene are MDHEN and SYDVKM. The CDR3 runs 14 residues. CDR3 coding DNA: TGTGCCAGCACCCTGACAGCTCTCAATCAGCCCCAGCATTTG. This codes for CASTLTALNQPQHL.

The V and J genes are TRBV28 and TRBJ1-5, with 7 nucleotides matching TRBD1. V lost 5 bases to trimming and J lost 6 bases; unmatched junction nucleotides: 7. The CDR3 has 14 amino acids. From germline, CDR1 is MDHEN and CDR2 SYDVKM. CDR3 nucleotides: TGTGCCAGCAGTGTAACAGGGGTGGGTCAGCCCCAGCATTTT. Translated, it gives CASSVTGVGQPQHF.

The DNA of the CDR3 is TGTGCCAGCCGCTTACTTTCGACAGCCCAAGAGACCCAGTACTTC. It yields the protein CASRLLSTAQETQYF. V and J are TRBV6-6 and TRBJ2-5; the D gene is possibly TRBD1 (5 bases). The V and J ends lost 8 bases and 1 base respectively, with 17 bases between them. The CDR3 is 15 residues long. Germline loops: CDR1 MNHNY, CDR2 SVGAGI (reference sequence).

This clonotype was detected only a few times. This chain joins TRBV5-4 and TRBJ1-3; D gene unclear. The germline V gene has CDR1 SGHNT and CDR2 YYREEE (reference sequence). Deletions cut 0 bases from V and 1 base from J, with 5 bases between. The CDR3 covers 14 residues. The CDR3 reads CASSLEFSGNTIYF. CDR3 coding DNA: TGTGCCAGCAGCTTGGAATTTTCTGGAAACACCATATATTTT. The whole variable domain, remainder taken from reference TRBV5-4 and TRBJ1-3, is ETGVTQSPTHLIKTRGQQVTLRCSSQSGHNTVSWYQQALGQGPQFIFQYYREEENGRGNFPPRFSGLQFPNYSSELNVNALELDDSALYLCASSLEFSGNTIYFGEGSWLTVV.